The 2 T cell receptor beta chains presented below share a single source sample, sequenced in a study of cytomegalovirus exposure and HLA in healthy donors. Data came from immunoSEQ multiplex PCR; TCRdb stores just in-frame clones and leaves some out. The repertoire holds 100,000 to 150,000 clones, with around 94% as singletons. The sequenced material came from PBMCs. The receptors were gathered from a woman younger than 35 in good health and CMV-seronegative.

V is TRBV28 and J is TRBJ1-2, with D unresolved. V lost 8 bases and J lost 0, with 10 bases in between. CDR1 is MDHEN and CDR2 is SYDVKM in the germline V gene. This CDR3 is 13 amino acids long. The CDR3 DNA is TGTGCCAGCCGGAGGGCGGCTAACTATGGCTACACCTTC. Its translation: CASRRAANYGYTF.

The chain recombines TRBV28 with TRBJ1-4; D may be TRBD1 (6 bases). CDR1 is MDHEN and CDR2 is SYDVKM in the germline V gene. This CDR3 spans 12 amino acids. With 10 bases removed from V and 7 bases from J, the gap between germline ends came to 13 bases. CDR3 sequence: CATAGGGEKLFF. CDR3 bases: TGTGCCACTGCGGGGGGCGGTGAAAAACTGTTTTTT.